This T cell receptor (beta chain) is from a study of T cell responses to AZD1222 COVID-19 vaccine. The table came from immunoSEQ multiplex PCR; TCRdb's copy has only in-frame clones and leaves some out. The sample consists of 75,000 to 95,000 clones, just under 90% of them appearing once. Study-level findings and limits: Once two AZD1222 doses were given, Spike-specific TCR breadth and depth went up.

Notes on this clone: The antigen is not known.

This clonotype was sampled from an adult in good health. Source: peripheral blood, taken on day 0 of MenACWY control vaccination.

CDR3: CASSLTGSNSPLHF. CDR3 nucleotide sequence: TGTGCCAGCAGCTTGACAGGGTCGAATTCACCCCTCCACTTT. The chain combines TRBV6-4 with TRBJ1-6; TRBD1 agrees at 7 bases. Trimming cost V 6 bases and J 7 bases; bases outside gene matches: 6. Germline values: CDR1 MRHNA, CDR2 SNTAGT. The CDR3 has 14 residues.